This paragraph covers one TCR beta chain sequence. The data belong to a study of blood T cell repertoires in COVID-19. CDR1 is SGHVS and CDR2 is FQNEAQ in the germline V gene. The length of the CDR3 is 16 residues. The V gene end was trimmed by 4 bases and the J gene end by 0 bases; junction bases not matched to a gene: 5. In the study's own analysis: Estimates of nucleated cell counts were drawn from the amplification of reference gene primers. The data were produced by immunoSEQ multiplex PCR, yet TCRdb's version contains in-frame clones alone and is incomplete. From that table come the V and J calls and clone size; the DNA was used to work out D and trimming. The repertoire holds under 200,000 clones, with roughly 87% as singletons. Those enrolled, adults aged roughly 18 to 100 years, came from about two dozen US areas.

The chain employs TRBV7-8 and TRBJ1-3; 8 bases match TRBD1. The specimen sequenced was PBMCs or T cells enriched from blood (not recorded which). The receptor was isolated from a man in his fifties who had recovered from COVID-19. The CDR3 region has the DNA TGTGCCAGCAGCTCAACAGGGGGGATCTCTGGAAACACCATATATTTT. Translated: CASSSTGGISGNTIYF.